Presented here are 14 T cell receptor beta chains from one specimen sequenced in a study of OX40 agonist ivuxolimab in advanced cancers. Library creation used the immunoSEQ multiplex PCR assay. TCRdb carries this immuneACCESS record with in-frame sequences only. Its versions omit some clonotypes, under half of them owing to an unresolved V gene in the studies checked, with the rest unexplained. This sample comprises around 120,000 clones, over 75% of them detected only once. The leading ten clones occupy approximately 0.51% of the sample. The sequencing used CD4+ or CD8+ T cells sorted from blood, collected in a trial of the OX40 agonist ivuxolimab. These receptors were taken from an adult with an advanced solid tumor such as melanoma, head and neck, liver or kidney cancer.

This clone was seen a single time. The chain links TRBV28 to TRBJ1-1, with a possible D match to TRBD1 (6 bases). This CDR3 contains 12 residues. Trimming took off 5 bases at V and 10 bases at J, with 14 bases between the two ends. Germline values: CDR1 MDHEN, CDR2 SYDVKM. The CDR3 protein is CASSPPQGPAFF. CDR3 sequence (DNA): TGTGCCAGCAGTCCCCCCCAGGGGCCAGCTTTCTTT.

J is TRBJ2-4 and V is TRBV6-1; 8 bases are a match to TRBD2. Trimming cost V 7 bases and J 15 bases; bases outside gene matches: 11. There are 12 residues in the CDR3. Germline assignment: CDR1 MNHNS and CDR2 SASEGT. CDR3 protein: CASTGDAGGRYF. CDR3 sequence (DNA): TGTGCCAGCACCGGGGACGCGGGGGGTCGGTACTTC.

This chain joins TRBV11-2 and TRBJ2-7; 10 bases agree with TRBD1. The CDR3 length is 15 residues. The V and J ends lost 5 bases and 4 bases, in that order; junction bases with no gene match: 8. Germline-derived CDR1 and CDR2 are SGHAT and FQNNGV. The CDR3 DNA reads as TGTGCCAGCAGCAAACCGCCGGGACAGGGGTACGAGCAGTACTTC. This gives the protein CASSKPPGQGYEQYF.

This clone came up a few times. The CDR3 spells CAWSVSVYEQYF. CDR3 coding DNA: TGTGCCTGGAGTGTATCAGTCTACGAGCAGTACTTC. V and J are TRBV30 and TRBJ2-7; D unclear. V shed 0 bases and J shed 3 bases, with 6 bases lying between them. CDR1 and CDR2 from the germline V gene are GTSNPN and SVGIG (reference sequence). The CDR3 covers 12 residues.

The J gene is TRBJ1-6, the V gene TRBV18; 7 nucleotides align to TRBD1. Germline CDR1 and CDR2: KGHSH and LQKENI. J gave up 1 base and V 4 bases, and 7 bases lay outside the gene matches. The CDR3 has 17 amino acids. CDR3 residues: CASSRSGQASYNSPLHF. The CDR3 nucleotides read TGTGCCAGCTCACGCAGTGGACAGGCGTCCTATAATTCACCCCTCCACTTT.

The CDR3 sequence is CAWSRQGFAYEQYF. CDR3 nucleotides: TGTGCCTGGAGTCGACAGGGGTTCGCCTACGAGCAGTACTTC. The rearrangement uses TRBV30 and TRBJ2-7; 8 positions match TRBD1. The junction had 5 bases not matched to a gene; V was cut back by 2 bases and J by 2 bases. The CDR3 is 14 amino acids. CDR1 GTSNPN and CDR2 SVGIG come from the germline V gene (reference sequence).

V gene TRBV6-6 combines with J gene TRBJ2-5, with no clear D. Trimming left V 4 bases short and J 5 bases short, with 5 bases between. CDR3 length equals 11 residues. Germline lookup yields CDR1 MNHNY and CDR2 SVGAGI (reference sequence). Written as DNA, the CDR3 is TGTGCCAGCAGTTCTGGGGAGACCCAGTACTTC. Translation: CASSSGETQYF.

V and J are TRBV25-1 and TRBJ2-1, with a possible D match to TRBD2 (7 bases). The V gene's germline CDR1 is MGHDK and CDR2 SYGVNS. The CDR3 spans 14 residues. The V end lost 7 bases, the J end lost 9 bases, and 19 bases lay between the germline ends. CDR3 DNA sequence: TGTGCCAGCAACACCTGGGGGGGGGCCGGTGAGCAGTTCTTC. Protein: CASNTWGGAGEQFF.

In this sample, this clone turned up a few times. The J gene is TRBJ2-5, the V gene TRBV18, with TRBD1 identical over 9 bases. This CDR3 spans 16 amino acids. Trimming cost V 2 bases and J 1 base; bases outside gene matches: 5. The germline V gene encodes CDR1 KGHSH and CDR2 LQKENI. CDR3 sequence (DNA): TGTGCCAGCTCACCAAAAAGACAGGGGGTCCAAGAGACCCAGTACTTC. It yields the protein CASSPKRQGVQETQYF.

The gene calls are TRBV7-2 and TRBJ2-1; 8 positions agree with TRBD1. CDR3 length: 15 amino acids. The V segment lost 4 bases and the J segment 8 bases; nucleotides outside the gene matches: 10. Germline CDR1 is SGHTA and CDR2 is FQGNSA. CDR3 sequence: CASSSWAGQVDEQFF. CDR3 DNA: TGTGCCAGCAGCTCCTGGGCGGGACAGGTGGATGAGCAGTTCTTC.

This rearrangement joins TRBV7-2 to TRBJ1-2, with TRBD1 matching over 8 bases. The V gene end was trimmed by 4 bases and the J gene end by 6 bases; junction bases not matched to a gene: 7. Germline values: CDR1 SGHTA, CDR2 FQGNSA. CDR3 length: 14 amino acids. CDR3 sequence (DNA): TGTGCCAGCAGCTCGCTACAGGGGGTTGATGGCTACACCTTC. It yields the protein CASSSLQGVDGYTF.

V and J are TRBV5-1 and TRBJ1-1; D not resolved. V gave up 3 bases and J gave up 4 bases, with 16 bases separating them. The V gene's germline CDR1 is SGHRS and CDR2 YFSETQ. The CDR3 sequence is 15 residues long. Here the CDR3 reads CASSSSVVKGTEAFF. The CDR3 DNA reads as TGCGCCAGCAGCTCTTCGGTGGTGAAGGGCACTGAAGCTTTCTTT.

V usage is TRBV30 and J usage is TRBJ2-5; 7 bases align to TRBD1. CDR1 is GTSNPN, CDR2 SVGIG, per germline (reference sequence). V was pared by 4 bases and J by 1 base, with 3 bases of the junction left unmatched. The CDR3 extends over 13 amino acids. The CDR3 DNA reads TGTGCCTGGACGGGGACAGCCCAAGAGACCCAGTACTTC. Amino acid sequence: CAWTGTAQETQYF.

This clone was counted only a few times. The chain couples TRBV7-9 to TRBJ1-4; TRBD1 is a possible D gene (5 bases). The CDR3 covers 15 residues. Germline V gives CDR1 SEHNR, CDR2 FQNEAQ (reference sequence). V was shortened by 1 base and J by 3 bases, with 9 bases between the two germline ends. In nucleotides, the CDR3 is TGTGCCAGCAGCTTAGACGGGACGGCTAATGAAAAACTGTTTTTT. Translated: CASSLDGTANEKLFF.